The 25 T cell receptor beta chains below were found in one sample sequenced in a study of T cell changes during pregnancy in multiple sclerosis. TCRdb keeps only in-frame clones here, not all; method: immunoSEQ multiplex PCR. The data hold over 65,000 clones, with 90% to 95% observed a single time. The sample here was peripheral blood, taken in the first trimester of pregnancy. The source is a female donor with multiple sclerosis, enrolled in a pregnancy study.

V and J are TRBV5-1 and TRBJ1-4; no definite D call. The CDR3 is made up of 18 amino acids. Germline V lookup: CDR1 SGHRS, CDR2 YFSETQ. V was pared by 2 bases and J by 1 base, with 18 bases between. CDR3 coding DNA: TGCGCCAGCAGCTTAAGAGGTTCGGCCCCGGGAACTAATGAAAAACTGTTTTTT. Translated: CASSLRGSAPGTNEKLFF.

This chain uses TRBV27 with TRBJ2-5, with a possible D match to TRBD1 (7 bases). V dropped 6 bases and J dropped 4 bases, with 18 bases sitting between them. Germline CDR1 and CDR2: MNHEY and SMNVEV (reference sequence). The CDR3 is made up of 15 amino acids. The CDR3 sequence is CASSRQGGRPETQYF. CDR3 coding DNA: TGTGCCAGCAGCCGTCAGGGGGGCCGCCCAGAGACCCAGTACTTC.

The chain couples TRBV28 to TRBJ1-2, with 9 bases that match TRBD1. The CDR3 loop spans 14 amino acids. V lost 7 bases and J lost 8; bases outside the gene matches: 11. Germline loops: CDR1 MDHEN, CDR2 SYDVKM. CDR3 bases: TGTGCCAGCACCCTTCTGGGACAGGGTTGGGGCTACACCTTC. Translated: CASTLLGQGWGYTF.

The rearrangement uses TRBV29-1 and TRBJ1-2; 9 bases are a match to TRBD1. Germline loops: CDR1 SQVTM, CDR2 ANQGSEA. This CDR3 spans 13 amino acids. Trimming removed 5 bases from V and 4 bases from J; junction bases left unmatched: 5. DNA of the CDR3: TGCAGCGTTCCACAGGGGGCGGCCTATGGCTACACCTTC. Translated, it gives CSVPQGAAYGYTF.

The chain links TRBV19 to TRBJ1-5; the D gene is possibly TRBD1 (6 bases). CDR1 and CDR2 (germline): LNHDA, SQIVND (reference sequence). Trimming stripped 3 bases from V and 0 bases from J, with 24 bases between. This CDR3 contains 20 residues. The CDR3, as DNA: TGTGCCAGTAGTATCATGATGGGCAGGGGCCTTTTCTATAGCAATCAGCCCCAGCATTTT. Amino acids: CASSIMMGRGLFYSNQPQHF.

This chain uses TRBV12-5 with TRBJ1-2; 8 bases match TRBD1. V gave up 5 bases and J gave up 6 bases; unmatched junction bases: 11. The CDR3 is 15 amino acids. Germline CDR1 is LGHNT and CDR2 is FRNRAP. CDR3 nucleotides: TGTGCTAGTGGTCCGACAGGGGCAACGGGCCATGGCTACACCTTC. Amino acid sequence: CASGPTGATGHGYTF. Filled out from reference TRBV12-5 and TRBJ1-2, the complete variable domain reads DARVTQTPRHKVTEMGQEVTMRCQPILGHNTVFWYRQTMMQGLELLAYFRNRAPLDDSGMPKDRFSAEMPDATLATLKIQPSEPRDSAVYFCASGPTGATGHGYTFGSGTRLTVV.

The rearrangement joins TRBV30 to TRBJ2-2, with 8 positions matching TRBD2. V was pared by 5 bases and J by 10 bases, with 9 bases of the junction left unmatched. The CDR3 is 13 residues long. Looked up from germline, CDR1 is GTSNPN and CDR2 is SVGIG (reference sequence). The CDR3 here is CAWAWGLGSELFF. The CDR3 coding sequence is TGTGCCTGGGCGTGGGGACTAGGATCGGAGCTGTTTTTT.

The chain combines TRBV6-1 with TRBJ2-3, with 7 positions matching TRBD2. The CDR3 runs 13 residues. Unmatched junction bases numbered 3, after V lost 7 bases and J lost 2 bases. From germline, CDR1 is MNHNS and CDR2 SASEGT. The CDR3 DNA is TGTGCCAGCACTACTAGCGACACAGATACGCAGTATTTT. Amino acids: CASTTSDTDTQYF.

The chain joins TRBV6-5 to TRBJ2-5; a possible D gene is TRBD1 (5 bases). Per the germline V gene, CDR1 is MNHEY and CDR2 is SVGAGI. There are 15 residues in the CDR3. Trimming shortened V by 2 bases and J by 1 base, and 11 bases separated the two germline ends. The CDR3 protein is CASSYAPQGQETQYF. The CDR3 DNA reads TGTGCCAGCAGTTACGCTCCTCAGGGCCAAGAGACCCAGTACTTC.

This rearrangement joins TRBV2 to TRBJ1-2, with D possibly TRBD1 on 6 matching bases. Germline CDR1 SNHLY, CDR2 FYNNEI. The CDR3 length is 13 residues. Trimming removed 2 bases at V and 7 bases at J, with 11 bases between. CDR3 protein: CASSENSGAGYTF. The DNA of the CDR3 is TGTGCCAGCAGTGAAAACTCAGGGGCTGGCTACACCTTC.

This chain links TRBV4-3 with TRBJ1-2, with 8 bases that match TRBD1. In germline, CDR1 is LGHNA, CDR2 YSLEER. This CDR3 comprises 16 residues. The J segment lost 8 bases and the V segment lost 4 bases, leaving 15 bases of the junction unmatched. CDR3 region: CASSLRGGQDQRGYTF. The CDR3 DNA reads as TGCGCCAGCAGCCTTCGAGGGGGACAGGACCAACGAGGCTACACCTTC.

This rearrangement joins TRBV6-5 to TRBJ2-7; 9 bases are shared with TRBD1. The CDR3 contains 14 residues. Germline-derived CDR1 and CDR2 are MNHEY and SVGAGI. Trimming took 5 bases from V and 3 from J; bases not matched to a gene: 5. The DNA for the CDR3 is TGTGCCAGCAGTGGCGGGACAGGGAACTACGAGCAGTACTTC. The encoded protein is CASSGGTGNYEQYF.

The CDR3 DNA sequence: TGTGCCAGCAGTTTATATCGGACAGGGGCCTCCGGGGGGCATCAAGATACGCAGTATTTT. Amino acid sequence: CASSLYRTGASGGHQDTQYF. V usage is TRBV28 and J usage is TRBJ2-3, with 9 bases matching TRBD1. Germline trimming cut 1 base from V and 5 bases from J; bases unmatched to any gene: 19. Germline values: CDR1 MDHEN, CDR2 SYDVKM. CDR3 length equals 20 residues. Together with reference TRBV28 and TRBJ2-3, the CDR3 gives the full variable domain: DVKVTQSSRYLVKRTGEKVFLECVQDMDHENMFWYRQDPGLGLRLIYFSYDVKMKEKGDIPEGYSVSREKKERFSLILESASTNQTSMYLCASSLYRTGASGGHQDTQYFGPGTRLTVL.

The rearrangement links TRBV29-1 to TRBJ1-2; perhaps TRBD1 as D (5 bases). V gave up 4 bases and J gave up 8 bases, with 20 bases separating them. The CDR3 has 14 amino acids. The V gene's germline CDR1 is SQVTM and CDR2 ANQGSEA. CDR3 DNA: TGCAGCGTTGGGGGGGTGGCGGGTGGAGACGGCTACACCTTC. This codes for CSVGGVAGGDGYTF.

The rearrangement links TRBV10-3 to TRBJ2-3; D is unresolved. With 10 bases removed from V and 1 base from J, the gap between germline ends came to 15 bases. The germline CDR1 and CDR2 sequences are ENHRY and SYGVKD. CDR3 length: 14 residues. The DNA for the CDR3 is TGTGCCACCCGGAAGGCGGTCCGCACAGATACGCAGTATTTT. The encoded protein is CATRKAVRTDTQYF.

This sequence joins TRBV6-1 and TRBJ2-1, with 9 bases aligning to TRBD2. This CDR3 contains 13 residues. Germline trimming cut 6 bases from V and 9 bases from J; bases unmatched to any gene: 6. The germline CDR1 and CDR2 sequences are MNHNS and SASEGT. CDR3: CASRGTSLAEQFF. In DNA form, the CDR3 reads TGTGCCAGCAGAGGGACTAGCCTCGCTGAGCAGTTCTTC.

The chain has TRBV6-1 and TRBJ1-5; D possibly corresponds to TRBD1 (5 bases). Trimming took off 4 bases at V and 5 bases at J, with 15 bases between the two ends. From germline, CDR1 is MNHNS and CDR2 SASEGT. This CDR3 spans 15 amino acids. CDR3 residues: CASSASRGGHQPQHF. The CDR3 nucleotides are TGTGCCAGCAGTGCCAGTAGGGGTGGGCATCAGCCCCAGCATTTT.

The chain combines TRBV5-1 with TRBJ2-7, with 7 positions matching TRBD1. CDR1 and CDR2 from the germline V gene are SGHRS and YFSETQ. The CDR3 sequence is 14 residues long. With 4 bases clipped from V and 5 bases from J, the junction kept 9 bases outside the gene matches. The CDR3 sequence: CASSETGLSDEQYF. CDR3 sequence (DNA): TGCGCCAGCAGCGAGACAGGGTTGAGTGACGAGCAGTACTTC.

The genes are TRBV7-8 and TRBJ2-3; possible D gene TRBD1, 6 bases. In germline, CDR1 is SGHVS, CDR2 FQNEAQ. V lost 4 bases and J 2 bases, leaving 19 bases between the germline ends. CDR3 size: 17 residues. The CDR3 sequence: CASSSSFLWDNTDTQYF. The DNA for the CDR3 is TGTGCCAGCAGCTCCTCCTTTCTGTGGGACAACACAGATACGCAGTATTTT.

The sample holds one count of this clone. The V gene is TRBV18, the J gene TRBJ1-3; 7 nucleotides agree with TRBD1. The germline CDR1 and CDR2 sequences are KGHSH and LQKENI. The CDR3 loop spans 16 amino acids. The V segment lost 4 bases and the J segment 3 bases; nucleotides outside the gene matches: 9. Written as DNA, the CDR3 is TGTGCCAGCTCACAAGCCCACAGGGGCGGTGGAAACACCATATATTTT. Translating it yields CASSQAHRGGGNTIYF. The full variable domain, in which reference TRBV18 and TRBJ1-3 provide the parts outside the CDR3, is NAGVMQNPRHLVRRRGQEARLRCSPMKGHSHVYWYRQLPEEGLKFMVYLQKENIIDESGMPKERFSAEFPKEGPSILRIQQVVRGDSAAYFCASSQAHRGGGNTIYFGEGSWLTVV.

This clone came up once. The gene calls are TRBV6-1 and TRBJ1-4; D is perhaps TRBD1 (5 bases). The CDR3 covers 14 residues. Per germline, CDR1 MNHNS and CDR2 SASEGT. The V end lost 4 bases, the J end lost 5 bases, and 11 bases lay between the germline ends. The CDR3 spells CASSAADRNEKLFF. In DNA form, the CDR3 reads TGTGCCAGCAGTGCCGCCGACAGAAATGAAAAACTGTTTTTT.

The gene calls are TRBV4-3 and TRBJ2-5, with D tentatively TRBD1 (5 bases). V was shortened by 0 bases and J by 5 bases, with 16 bases between the two germline ends. Germline-derived CDR1 and CDR2 are LGHNA and YSLEER. The CDR3 contains 16 residues. CDR3 sequence: CASSQEGAVGAETQYF. The CDR3 coding sequence is TGCGCCAGCAGCCAAGAAGGGGCCGTAGGGGCCGAGACCCAGTACTTC.

The V call is TRBV9, the J call TRBJ1-2; D gene ambiguous. In germline, CDR1 is SGDLS, CDR2 YYNGEE. Trimming took off 0 bases at V and 4 bases at J, with 7 bases between the two ends. CDR3 size: 13 residues. The CDR3 region has the DNA TGTGCCAGCAGCGTAGACGGGATCTATGGCTACACCTTC. Residues: CASSVDGIYGYTF.

The J gene is TRBJ2-3, the V gene TRBV19, with 13 bases aligning to TRBD2. The CDR3 length is 17 residues. The V and J ends lost 7 bases and 5 bases, in that order; junction bases with no gene match: 12. Germline CDR1 reads LNHDA; CDR2 reads SQIVND (reference sequence). CDR3 in DNA: TGTGCCAGTACCCAGACCGGACTAGCGGGAGATAGAGATACGCAGTATTTT. It specifies CASTQTGLAGDRDTQYF.

The rearrangement links TRBV7-9 to TRBJ2-3; D uncertain. The CDR3 has 14 amino acids. The V end was cut by 7 bases, the J end by 0 bases, with 11 bases between. Germline V gene sequence: CDR1 SEHNR, CDR2 FQNEAQ (reference sequence). CDR3 nucleotide sequence: TGTGCCAGCATCTCATCCCGGAGCACAGATACGCAGTATTTT. This translates into CASISSRSTDTQYF.